The 27 T cell receptor beta chains reported below all come from one sample, sequenced in a study of T cells in Graves' hyperthyroidism and ophthalmopathy. The investigators amplified TCR beta CDR3 regions from RNA transcripts. With the HTBI primer set, the TCR CDR3 went through a first round of RT-PCR. TCRdb fed the multiplex PCR reads into MiXCR, producing one record per CDR3 protein. Here the sample spans 500,000 to 650,000 distinct CDR3 sequences, about 14% being singletons. What was sequenced was blood. The receptor source for this set is a woman aged 40 to 49 with Graves' hyperthyroidism.

With respect to this clonotype: Possible read error: a much larger clone is one base away. The chain uses TRBV10-3 and TRBJ2-7, with D perhaps TRBD2 (5 bases). The J call may be in error: the DNA end matches TRBJ2-1 better. The CDR3 is 14 residues long. Germline V CDR1 and CDR2: ENHRY, SYGVKD. CDR3 sequence: CAISETGSSYEQFF. The CDR3, as DNA: TGTGCCATCAGTGAGACGGGGAGCTCCTACGAGCAGTTCTTC.

This clonotype was seen repeatedly, ten times or more. The chain recombines TRBV12-3 or TRBV12-4 with TRBJ2-2, with D possibly TRBD1 on 6 matching bases. CDR3 length: 15 amino acids. Trimming removed 3 bases from V and 0 bases from J, with 8 bases in between. CDR3 DNA sequence: TGTGCCAGCAGTTTTGGGACAACGAACACCGGGGAGCTGTTTTTT. Its protein product is CASSFGTTNTGELFF.

This clonotype came up once. This chain connects TRBV20-1 to TRBJ1-2; D might be TRBD1 (5 bases). Germline CDR1 is DFQATT and CDR2 is SNEGSKA (reference sequence). Trimming took 6 bases from V and 6 from J, leaving 17 bases between them. CDR3 length: 13 amino acids. In DNA, the CDR3 is TGCAGTGCCGGGGACTGGAAGGAGCATGGCTACACCTTC. This encodes CSAGDWKEHGYTF.

The V call is TRBV6-2 or TRBV6-3, the J call TRBJ2-2; D is perhaps TRBD2 (5 bases). This CDR3 is built from 19 residues. Trimming left V 2 bases short and J 4 bases short, with 23 bases between. The germline V gene encodes CDR1 MNHEY and CDR2 SVGEGT. The CDR3 coding sequence is TGTGCCAGCAGTTACGAGGGAATCAGCCACCTAACCCTCACCGGGGAGCTGTTTTTT. Encoded protein: CASSYEGISHLTLTGELFF.

This clonotype was seen a few times. The chain combines TRBV4-2 with TRBJ2-1, with 11 nucleotides matching TRBD2. Looked up from germline, CDR1 is LGHNA and CDR2 is YNFKEQ. The V segment lost 0 bases and the J segment 4 bases; nucleotides outside the gene matches: 5. The CDR3 length is 17 residues. CDR3 residues: CASSQDSTSGSYNEQFF. The CDR3 bases are TGTGCCAGCAGCCAAGATTCTACTAGCGGGAGTTACAATGAGCAGTTCTTC.

On this clonotype itself: Its ends do not fully match the called genes, so a read error is possible. The chain combines TRBV2 with TRBJ1-6; D uncertain. CDR1 is SNHLY and CDR2 is FYNNEI in the germline V gene. The CDR3 contains 14 residues. As DNA, the CDR3 is TGTGCCAGCAGATCGGGGAATGTCAATTCACCCCTCCGCTTT. It specifies CASRSGNVNSPLRF.

This clonotype was seen only a few times. The chain links TRBV4-1 to TRBJ1-2; 10 bases map to TRBD1. The CDR3 contains 16 residues. The germline CDR1 and CDR2 sequences are MGHRA and YSYEKL. The junction had 9 bases not matched to a gene; V was cut back by 1 base and J by 7 bases. CDR3 nucleotide sequence: TGCGCCAGCAGCCAAGCCCTAGGACAGGGGGAAGTTGGCTACACCTTC. As protein: CASSQALGQGEVGYTF.

This clonotype was seen ten or more times. V and J are TRBV5-1 and TRBJ2-7, with 7 bases identical to TRBD1. CDR1 is SGHRS, CDR2 YFSETQ, per germline. V gave up 0 bases and J gave up 5 bases; unmatched junction bases: 5. This CDR3 has 14 residues. The CDR3 bases are TGCGCCAGCAGCTTGGGACAGGGCCCCCACGAGCAGTACTTC. Translated, it gives CASSLGQGPHEQYF.

This clonotype was detected a few times. The gene calls are TRBV7-2 and TRBJ2-2; D ambiguous. The CDR3 sequence is 15 residues long. In germline, CDR1 is SGHTA, CDR2 FQGNSA. V shed 4 bases and J shed 0 bases, with 9 bases lying between them. CDR3 loop: CASSYGHANTGELFF. The CDR3, as DNA: TGTGCCAGCAGCTACGGGCACGCGAACACCGGGGAGCTGTTTTTT.

This clonotype was counted a single time. The chain couples TRBV20-1 to TRBJ2-5; 9 bases line up with TRBD2. The CDR3 length is 13 residues. V was pared by 6 bases and J by 7 bases, with 9 bases of the junction left unmatched. Germline lookup yields CDR1 DFQATT and CDR2 SNEGSKA (reference sequence). The CDR3, as DNA: TGCAGTGCCACAAACGGCGGGGGGGGGACCCAGTACTTC. This translates into CSATNGGGGTQYF.

This clonotype was recorded many times. The chain combines TRBV28 with TRBJ1-1; TRBD1 agrees at 8 bases. Germline V gene lookup returns CDR1 MDHEN and CDR2 SYDVKM. The CDR3 contains 12 residues. Trimming at V came to 10 bases and at J to 7 bases, leaving 8 bases not matched to a gene. CDR3 nucleotide sequence: TGTGCCACAGGGGGCGTTGGATTTGAAGCTTTCTTT. It translates to CATGGVGFEAFF. Using reference TRBV28 and TRBJ1-1 for the parts outside the CDR3, the full variable domain is DVKVTQSSRYLVKRTGEKVFLECVQDMDHENMFWYRQDPGLGLRLIYFSYDVKMKEKGDIPEGYSVSREKKERFSLILESASTNQTSMYLCATGGVGFEAFFGQGTRLTVV.

This clonotype was observed many times. The V call is TRBV11-3, the J call TRBJ2-1; 14 bases are shared with TRBD2. This CDR3 has 18 residues. V was clipped by 3 bases and J by 5 bases; unmatched bases: 9. Germline V CDR1 and CDR2: SGHNT, YENEEA. The CDR3 sequence: CASSLTSGRVWEDNEQFF. As DNA, the CDR3 is TGTGCCAGCAGCTTGACTAGCGGGAGGGTGTGGGAAGACAATGAGCAGTTCTTC.

This clonotype was detected a few times. V gene TRBV2 combines with J gene TRBJ2-4, with D perhaps matching TRBD1 (5 bases). CDR1 and CDR2 (germline): SNHLY, FYNNEI. This CDR3 is 15 amino acids long. V was clipped by 1 base and J by 1 base, with 8 bases between them. CDR3 nucleotide sequence: TGTGCCAGCAGTGAAGAGGGGATTGCCAAAAACATTCAGTACTTC. Residues: CASSEEGIAKNIQYF.

With respect to this clonotype: A junction end diverges from the germline sequence, so it may reflect a read error. This rearrangement joins TRBV2 to TRBJ2-7; 7 positions agree with TRBD2. The CDR3 contains 15 residues. In germline, CDR1 is SNHLY, CDR2 FYNNEI. CDR3 in DNA: TGTGCCAGCGGTGAAGTCGGGAGGAGCTCCTACGAGCAGTACTTC. Amino acid sequence: CASGEVGRSSYEQYF.

This clonotype has only a few counts. The rearrangement uses TRBV5-4 and TRBJ2-1, with TRBD2 matching 11 bases. The CDR3 extends over 18 amino acids. Losses at the gene ends were 2 bases for V and 4 bases for J; bases not matched to a gene: 11. CDR1 is SGHNT, CDR2 YYREEE, per germline (reference sequence). CDR3 nucleotides: TGTGCCAGCAGCTTATGGAAGGGACTAGCGGAGGGGTACAATGAGCAGTTCTTC. Translated, it gives CASSLWKGLAEGYNEQFF.

This clonotype was counted ten times or more. The chain has TRBV29-1 and TRBJ2-5, with 12 positions matching TRBD2. The CDR3 contains 18 residues. The germline V gene has CDR1 SQVTM and CDR2 ANQGSEA. V was clipped by 3 bases and J by 2 bases; unmatched bases: 13. As DNA, the CDR3 is TGCAGCGTTGAGTCTAGCGGGAGGGCCATGATGTATCAAGAGACCCAGTACTTC. Encoded protein: CSVESSGRAMMYQETQYF.

This clonotype occurred many times. V and J are TRBV6-6 and TRBJ1-1, with D hard to call. The CDR3 is 15 amino acids. From germline, CDR1 is MNHNY and CDR2 SVGAGI (reference sequence). V was trimmed by 0 bases and J by 1 base, leaving 9 bases between them. The CDR3 sequence: CASSYSREGNTEAFF. CDR3 in DNA: TGTGCCAGCAGTTACTCGAGGGAGGGGAACACTGAAGCTTTCTTT.

This clonotype was seen at least ten times. V usage is TRBV5-1 and J usage is TRBJ1-6; TRBD1 matches at 10 bases. Germline V gene sequence: CDR1 SGHRS, CDR2 YFSETQ. The length of the CDR3 is 16 residues. The V gene end was trimmed by 4 bases and the J gene end by 10 bases; junction bases not matched to a gene: 11. CDR3 sequence (DNA): TGCGCCAGCAGCACCGGGCGGGGACAGGGGAGCTCACCCCTCCACTTT. Translating gives CASSTGRGQGSSPLHF.

Ten or more counts support this clonotype. The rearrangement uses TRBV12-3 or TRBV12-4 and TRBJ2-7; TRBD2 aligns across 8 bases. V gave up 7 bases and J gave up 2 bases; unmatched junction bases: 4. The CDR3 extends over 13 amino acids. The CDR3 DNA reads as TGTGCCAGCAAACTAGCGGTAGCCTACGAGCAGTACTTC. Residues: CASKLAVAYEQYF.

This clonotype came up many times. This chain links TRBV11-1 with TRBJ2-4, with D unclear. This CDR3 is 13 amino acids long. Per the germline V gene, CDR1 is SGHAT and CDR2 is FQDESV (reference sequence). Trimming shortened V by 3 bases and J by 5 bases, and 8 bases separated the two germline ends. In nucleotides, the CDR3 is TGTGCCAGCAGCTTCGGTTCCCAAAACATTCAGTACTTC. Translation gives CASSFGSQNIQYF.

This clonotype was counted many times. The chain combines TRBV7-3 with TRBJ2-1, with 10 bases matching TRBD2. The CDR3 runs to 15 residues. In germline, CDR1 is SGHTA, CDR2 FQGTGA. After removal of 5 bases from V and 7 bases from J, the junction contained 8 bases not matched to a gene. The CDR3 coding sequence is TGTGCCAGCAGCGATCTAGCGGGAGCTCAGAATGAGCAGTTCTTC. Encoded protein: CASSDLAGAQNEQFF.

The sample holds many counts of this clonotype. The chain recombines TRBV30 with TRBJ2-1; maybe TRBD2 (6 bases). The germline V and J ends were trimmed by 1 base and 6 bases, with 7 bases remaining between them. The germline gives CDR1 GTSNPN, CDR2 SVGIG (reference sequence). The CDR3 loop spans 12 amino acids. Here the CDR3 DNA reads TGTGCCTGGAGTGAGACTAGCAATGAGCAGTTCTTC. Its protein is CAWSETSNEQFF.

This chain uses TRBV5-1 with TRBJ2-1, with 13 nucleotides matching TRBD2. This CDR3 comprises 16 residues. V lost 3 bases, J lost 6 bases, and 6 bases stayed unmatched. The germline CDR1 and CDR2 sequences are SGHRS and YFSETQ. This chain's CDR3 is CASSSGLAGRVNEQFF. The CDR3 nucleotides read TGCGCCAGCAGCTCGGGACTAGCGGGAAGAGTCAATGAGCAGTTCTTC.

This clonotype showed up many times. The chain employs TRBV2 and TRBJ1-5; TRBD1 agrees at 8 bases. Germline V gives CDR1 SNHLY, CDR2 FYNNEI. CDR3 length equals 13 residues. Trimming took 5 bases from V and 7 from J; bases not matched to a gene: 4. CDR3 nucleotide sequence: TGTGCCAGCAGTTCTAACAGGGGGCAGCCCCAGCATTTT. Translation: CASSSNRGQPQHF.

The genes are TRBV27 and TRBJ2-5; D gene uncertain. The V and J ends lost 1 base and 2 bases respectively, with 8 bases between them. Germline CDR1 is MNHEY and CDR2 is SMNVEV (reference sequence). This CDR3 region has 14 residues. For the CDR3, the DNA is TGTGCCAGCAGTTTATTGGGCAGACAAGAGACCCAGTACTTC. Translation gives CASSLLGRQETQYF.

This clonotype was counted at least ten times. The chain combines TRBV7-2 with TRBJ1-1; D is unresolved. CDR3 size: 15 residues. CDR1 SGHTA and CDR2 FQGNSA come from the germline V gene. V shed 4 bases and J shed 0 bases, with 12 bases lying between them. CDR3 sequence reads: CASSSAGTMNTEAFF. Written as DNA, the CDR3 is TGTGCCAGCAGCTCCGCAGGTACCATGAACACTGAAGCTTTCTTT.

This clonotype was observed at least ten times. This chain joins TRBV7-8 and TRBJ2-5, with D unclear. Germline CDR1 is SGHVS and CDR2 is FQNEAQ. The germline V and J ends were trimmed by 3 bases and 2 bases, with 10 bases remaining between them. The CDR3 extends over 14 amino acids. CDR3 in DNA: TGTGCCAGCAGCTTGCGGCAGCAACAAGAGACCCAGTACTTC. Translated, it gives CASSLRQQQETQYF.